This T cell receptor (beta chain) was obtained from a study of shared clonotypes between healthy human individuals (dated by TCRdb to 2019 to 2021). Turning to the overall study: A couple of women and a few men aged 18 to 49 years were included in the cohort. The study deeply sequenced blood TCR repertoires of about five healthy adults to estimate repertoire size and the extent of clonotype sharing between individuals. For each donor, CD4 naive and CD4 memory were each run on three plates, CD8 naive on two plates, and CD8 memory on one plate. Between about 0.8 and 8.9 billion PBMCs per donor were obtained by leukapheresis. Libraries were prepared and TCR repertoires were sequenced by different laboratories using diverse techniques, in order to increase sequencing depth and limit assay-specific biases. What the study reported, not specific to this receptor: Only blood was sampled, and tissue TCR repertoires likely differ from those in blood. Sharing across a few donors was observed for approximately 4.6% of naive CD4, over 3% of naive CD8, 2% to 2.5% of memory CD4, and about 0.4% of memory CD8 clonotypes. Larger estimated clonotype richness was generally found for naive subsets than for memory subsets. Clonotypes shared by all four sorted-subset donors showed higher generation probabilities than non-shared clonotypes. Because the study included only a small number of donors, the genetic and exposure-history diversity represented was limited. Even with the large sequencing depth, rarefaction of the sorted-subset datasets indicated that sequencing was incomplete. Based on pairwise subsampling, the degree of clonotype sharing among donors was expected to be affected by sequencing depth.

Using the deep immunoSEQ assay, TCR CDR3 regions were amplified from genomic DNA by multiplex PCR. Extracted genomic DNA from each cell subset was spread evenly across all wells of several immunoSEQ 96-well plates, with each plate serving as a replicate. Each replicate PCR for sorted subsets received roughly 0.2 ug genomic DNA, equal to some 32,000 T cell genomes. The purified libraries were quantified using a Qubit 3.0 fluorometer, sized with a Bioanalyzer 2100, and then quantified again using the KAPA Library Quantification kit. Every immunoSEQ 96-well plate was sequenced on a dedicated single-read 150-cycle Illumina NextSeq 550 flow cell. The authors' analysis ran thus. Because only junctional sequences without quality scores were contained in the immunoSEQ output, filtering matching that applied to full-length reads could not be performed. Sequences were annotated with PyIR, a Python wrapper for IgBLAST v1.9, using IMGT germline references to assign V/J genes and CDR3. Reads were filtered out if the reads had weak V/J assignments (E-value above 1e-6), no CDR3, stop codons, out-of-frame junctions, or ambiguous translated residues. V3J clonotypes were defined by identical inferred V gene, J gene, and CDR3 amino acid sequence. The percentage overlap between two repertoires was calculated by dividing the number of shared unique clonotypes by the size of the smaller repertoire. RTK rarefaction, the Chao1 estimator, and Recon v2.1 estimates of unobserved clonotypes were used to assess repertoire richness. Generation probabilities for all TCRbeta clonotypes obtained by the gDNA method from a handful of donors were computed using OLGA. Imported from immuneACCESS, the table was reduced by TCRdb to in-frame sequences with V and J called. These copies leave out some clones; in studies compared against another copy, an unresolved V gene accounts for under half, and the cause of the remainder is not known. V and J calls and clone size are as listed in that table; D and trimming were resolved from the DNA. The sample yields roughly 2,300,000 clones; less than 95% were counted once. The top ten hold approximately 0.41% of the sample.

Note on this clone: The antigen it recognizes is unknown. No base quality information exists; no much larger clone differs at one position.

Donors were healthy HIV-negative adults with no recently reported acute infections or vaccinations. Every donor was a Caucasian adult living in Nashville, Tennessee, USA. CD4+ T cells were enriched through magnetic negative selection, after which naive cells were positively selected on CD45RA and the remaining negative fraction served as the memory subset. Blood was collected by leukapheresis, and PBMCs were isolated by Ficoll-Histopaque density gradient centrifugation and then cryopreserved in liquid nitrogen vapor phase. Analytical flow cytometry was used to check the purity and quantity of every magnetically sorted T cell population. Genomic DNA was isolated from every sorted fraction and measured by UV absorbance on a Nanodrop 2000c. The CDR3 sequence holds 15 residues, the cysteine and phenylalanine included. CDR3 DNA is the only sequence kept; it has 45 bases, read in frame from the first base. V trim: 6 bases; J trim: 8 bases; unmatched bases: 13. Sequences MNHEY (CDR1) and SVGAGI (CDR2) are obtained from the germline V gene.

This chain is built from TRBV6-5 and TRBJ2-1; 7 central nucleotides agree with TRBD2. Material: naive CD4+ T cells from PBMCs. The cell subset or site label, as the study defines it: CD45RA+ positively selected. This clonotype was sampled from a man aged 18 to 30 in good health. Some clones in this sample may be carry-over from other donors' samples. The nucleotides read TGTGCCAGCAGGGAGACAGCGGGACCCTGGGATGAGCAGTTCTTC. This gives the protein CASRETAGPWDEQFF.